The 31 T cell receptor beta chains below all came from one sample that was sequenced in a study of cytomegalovirus exposure and HLA in healthy donors. It was with 60 Vbeta and 13 Jbeta primers that the PCR ran. The method was immunoSEQ multiplex PCR; TCRdb's version includes in-frame clones alone and lacks a portion of them. The sample carries about 180,000 clones, 65% to 85% recorded once. Material: PBMCs. Receptors were obtained from a girl aged 5-17 years in good health and CMV-seropositive.

Worth noting for this clone: An end of the junction differs from the germline gene, which may be a read error. The J gene is TRBJ1-3, the V gene TRBV25-1; TRBD1 agrees at 8 bases. This CDR3 region has 12 residues. In germline, CDR1 is MGHDK, CDR2 SYGVNS. As DNA, the CDR3 is TGTGCCAGCACCGGGACAGGAAGCACCATATATTTT. Translated: CASTGTGSTIYF. The full variable domain, rest sourced from reference TRBV25-1 and TRBJ1-3, is EADIYQTPRYLVIGTGKKITLECSQTMGHDKMYWYQQDPGMELHLIHYSYGVNSTEKGDLSSESTVSRIRTEHFPLTLESARPSHTSQYLCASTGTGSTIYFGEGSWLTVV.

The J gene is TRBJ1-1, the V gene TRBV6-5, with D maybe TRBD1 (6 bases). Trimming removed 6 bases at V and 4 bases at J, with 15 bases between. This CDR3 is 14 amino acids long. Germline V lookup: CDR1 MNHEY, CDR2 SVGAGI. The CDR3 reads CASRLRGGITEAFF. CDR3 DNA: TGTGCCAGCAGATTGAGGGGGGGTATCACTGAAGCTTTCTTT.

V and J are TRBV28 and TRBJ1-1, with unresolved D. This CDR3 has 11 amino acids. Between the trimmed V and J ends, which lost 10 bases and 10 bases, there was a span of 16 bases. The germline gives CDR1 MDHEN, CDR2 SYDVKM. CDR3: CATYQGGGAFF. The CDR3 DNA is TGTGCCACATATCAAGGTGGCGGAGCTTTCTTT. Full variable domain (remainder filled in from reference TRBV28 and TRBJ1-1): DVKVTQSSRYLVKRTGEKVFLECVQDMDHENMFWYRQDPGLGLRLIYFSYDVKMKEKGDIPEGYSVSREKKERFSLILESASTNQTSMYLCATYQGGGAFFGQGTRLTVV.

The chain links TRBV6-1 to TRBJ2-3, with 8 nucleotides matching TRBD2. Trimming removed 10 bases from V and 1 base from J; junction bases left unmatched: 7. Germline-derived CDR1 and CDR2 are MNHNS and SASEGT. This CDR3 spans 14 amino acids. This chain's CDR3 is CATISGRGTDTQYF. Written as DNA, the CDR3 is TGTGCCACGATAAGCGGGAGAGGCACAGATACGCAGTATTTT.

V and J are TRBV12-2 and TRBJ2-7; TRBD2, the table's D call, lacks a check against the DNA. TRBV12-2 is flagged as a pseudogene. The CDR3 spans 12 residues. As DNA, the CDR3 is TGTGCAAGTCTAAGGGCCGGGGACGAGCAGTACTTC. It encodes CASLRAGDEQYF.

The chain combines TRBV27 with TRBJ2-2; weak D call: TRBD2 (5 bases). The CDR3 sequence is 13 residues long. The germline V gene has CDR1 MNHEY and CDR2 SMNVEV (reference sequence). The ends were cut back, 4 bases at V and 6 bases at J, with 9 bases in the middle. The CDR3 sequence: CASSWRSAGELFF. DNA for the CDR3: TGTGCCAGCAGTTGGAGGTCGGCCGGGGAGCTGTTTTTT.

V and J are TRBV23-1 and TRBJ1-1; possibly TRBD1 for D (6 bases). TRBV23-1 is classed as an ORF, of uncertain function. V lost 0 bases, J lost 0 bases, and 8 bases lay in between. The CDR3 runs to 15 residues. In DNA form, the CDR3 reads TGCGCCAGCAGTCAATCGGCAGGGGTGAACACTGAAGCTTTCTTT. This sequence encodes CASSQSAGVNTEAFF.

CDR3 nucleotides: TGTGCCAGCAGTTACCAGGGGTTTTGGGCAGATACGCAGTATTTT. It encodes CASSYQGFWADTQYF. The chain is built from TRBV6-5 and TRBJ2-3; D might be TRBD1 (6 bases). From germline, CDR1 is MNHEY and CDR2 SVGAGI. The CDR3 is 15 residues long. Between the trimmed V and J ends, which lost 2 bases and 4 bases, there was a span of 13 bases.

About this clone itself: Compared with germline, one end of the junction differs, possibly owing to a read error. The CDR3 reads CASSRDRVPF. DNA of the CDR3: TGTGCCAGCAGTCGAGACCGGGTCCCCTTT. V is TRBV6-4 and J is TRBJ1-1, with D uncertain. CDR3 length equals 10 residues. CDR1 and CDR2 (germline): MRHNA, SNTAGT.

This clone appeared a few times. The gene calls are TRBV14 and TRBJ1-2, with D maybe TRBD1 (5 bases). Germline V gene sequence: CDR1 SGHDN, CDR2 FVKESK. Trimming left V 2 bases short and J 3 bases short, with 10 bases between. This CDR3 is 14 amino acids long. This CDR3 is CASSQTLGHYGYTF. CDR3 bases: TGTGCCAGCAGCCAAACTTTGGGGCACTATGGCTACACCTTC.

This chain joins TRBV7-9 and TRBJ2-1, with 13 bases that match TRBD2. This CDR3 region has 16 residues. Germline V gene sequence: CDR1 SEHNR, CDR2 FQNEAQ (reference sequence). V shed 5 bases, J shed 8 bases, and the junction held 9 bases outside the gene matches. DNA of the CDR3: TGTGCCAGCAGCCGTATCGGGACTAGCGGGATTGATGAGCAGTTCTTC. The encoded protein is CASSRIGTSGIDEQFF.

A few counts support this clone. The CDR3 reads CASSQDTAGGVDTQYF. Here the CDR3 DNA reads TGCGCCAGCAGCCAAGATACCGCGGGAGGGGTGGATACGCAGTATTTT. The V call is TRBV4-3, the J call TRBJ2-3; TRBD2 matches 9 bases. CDR1 and CDR2 from the germline V gene are LGHNA and YSLEER. The V and J ends lost 0 bases and 6 bases, in that order; junction bases with no gene match: 7. The CDR3 loop spans 16 amino acids.

This clone turned up a few times. This chain uses TRBV4-3 with TRBJ1-5; D not resolved. Per the germline V gene, CDR1 is LGHNA and CDR2 is YSLEER. The CDR3 sequence is 13 residues long. Between the trimmed V and J ends, which lost 3 bases and 10 bases, there was a span of 13 bases. The CDR3 sequence is CASSQGRTSPQHF. The CDR3 DNA sequence: TGCGCCAGCAGCCAGGGGAGGACCTCCCCCCAGCATTTT.

This clone was seen only a few times. The chain uses TRBV5-6 and TRBJ2-1; no firm D call. There are 11 residues in the CDR3. Germline values: CDR1 SGHDT, CDR2 YYEEEE. V lost 7 bases and J lost 2, with 4 bases in between. CDR3: CASGPYNEQFF. CDR3 bases: TGTGCCAGCGGCCCCTACAATGAGCAGTTCTTC.

The genes are TRBV19 and TRBJ2-5; no reliable D call. Germline CDR1 and CDR2: LNHDA and SQIVND (reference sequence). CDR3 length: 15 residues. Trimming left V 0 bases short and J 4 bases short, with 12 bases between. Written as DNA, the CDR3 is TGTGCCAGTAGTATAGATAGAATGAGAGGAGAGACCCAGTACTTC. Translation gives CASSIDRMRGETQYF.

This clone was found once. The rearrangement links TRBV10-1 to TRBJ1-2, with 10 positions matching TRBD1. V was clipped by 0 bases and J by 8 bases; unmatched bases: 6. This CDR3 has 15 residues. Per the germline V gene, CDR1 is WNHNN and CDR2 is SYGVQD (reference sequence). CDR3 sequence reads: CASSESFGTGEGYTF. The CDR3 nucleotides are TGCGCCAGCAGTGAGTCGTTCGGGACAGGGGAAGGCTACACCTTC.

The CDR3 DNA reads as TGTGCCAGCAGCTACGAGAGGTTGGGTCAAGTACCCCAGCATTTT. Translation gives CASSYERLGQVPQHF. The chain joins TRBV7-9 to TRBJ1-5; D gene unclear. Germline V gene sequence: CDR1 SEHNR, CDR2 FQNEAQ (reference sequence). Between the trimmed V and J ends, which lost 4 bases and 10 bases, there was a span of 20 bases. The CDR3 spans 15 residues.

The chain joins TRBV4-3 to TRBJ2-5; TRBD2 is a possible D gene (6 bases). CDR1 and CDR2 (germline): LGHNA, YSLEER. CDR3 length: 13 amino acids. V lost 2 bases to trimming and J lost 5 bases, with 9 bases between them. The CDR3 DNA reads as TGCGCCAGCAGCCAATCCCGGGGGGAGACCCAGTACTTC. Its translation: CASSQSRGETQYF.

The gene calls are TRBV19 and TRBJ1-2, with D tentatively TRBD1 (6 bases). V was pared by 6 bases and J by 5 bases, with 10 bases between. Germline CDR1 LNHDA, CDR2 SQIVND (reference sequence). The CDR3 contains 12 residues. This CDR3 is CASRIGQYGYTF. The CDR3 DNA is TGTGCCAGTAGGATTGGACAGTATGGCTACACCTTC.

V gene TRBV19 combines with J gene TRBJ1-4; D perhaps matches TRBD1 (6 bases). Trimming removed 5 bases from V and 3 bases from J, with 10 bases in between. CDR1 is LNHDA and CDR2 is SQIVND in the germline V gene (reference sequence). The CDR3 runs to 14 residues. The CDR3 sequence is CASSEQGANEKLFF. CDR3 nucleotide sequence: TGTGCCAGTAGTGAACAGGGAGCTAATGAAAAACTGTTTTTT. The full variable domain, with the rest looked up from reference TRBV19 and TRBJ1-4, is DGGITQSPKYLFRKEGQNVTLSCEQNLNHDAMYWYRQDPGQGLRLIYYSQIVNDFQKGDIAEGYSVSREKKESFPLTVTSAQKNPTAFYLCASSEQGANEKLFFGSGTQLSVL.

The genes are TRBV6-1 and TRBJ2-1; D unresolved. In germline, CDR1 is MNHNS, CDR2 SASEGT. The V end was cut by 1 base, the J end by 14 bases, with 6 bases between. The CDR3 totals 10 residues. CDR3: CASSEGAEFF. The CDR3 DNA is TGTGCCAGCAGTGAAGGGGCTGAGTTCTTC.

This chain joins TRBV4-3 and TRBJ2-1; TRBD1 matches at 9 bases. V was clipped by 0 bases and J by 8 bases; unmatched bases: 5. The CDR3 runs to 15 residues. Germline-derived CDR1 and CDR2 are LGHNA and YSLEER. The CDR3 nucleotides are TGCGCCAGCAGCCAAGATGGGACAGGGAGCGATGAGCAGTTCTTC. This translates into CASSQDGTGSDEQFF.

This clone has only one observation. V and J are TRBV7-2 and TRBJ2-5, with D possibly matching TRBD2 (5 bases). The CDR3 totals 15 residues. Trimming shortened V by 2 bases and J by 0 bases, and 10 bases separated the two germline ends. Germline values: CDR1 SGHTA, CDR2 FQGNSA. The CDR3 protein is CASSLQRLYQETQYF. The DNA of the CDR3 is TGTGCCAGCAGCTTACAGCGGCTGTACCAAGAGACCCAGTACTTC.

The chain recombines TRBV7-3 with TRBJ1-2, with a weak D call TRBD1 (6 bases). The CDR3 length is 15 residues. CDR1 SGHTA and CDR2 FQGTGA come from the germline V gene. With 2 bases removed from V and 0 bases from J, the gap between germline ends came to 10 bases. CDR3 DNA sequence: TGTGCCAGCAGCTTAGGGGACACACCTAACTATGGCTACACCTTC. It yields the protein CASSLGDTPNYGYTF.

J is TRBJ1-3 and V is TRBV4-1; possible D gene TRBD1, 6 bases. Germline V CDR1 and CDR2: MGHRA, YSYEKL. Deletions cut 4 bases from V and 2 bases from J, with 9 bases between. The CDR3 spans 14 residues. The DNA for the CDR3 is TGCGCCAGCAGCCTCCGGACAGCTGGAAACACCATATATTTT. Translation: CASSLRTAGNTIYF.

Note on this clone: This CDR3 is also generated by other DNA sequences in the sample. V gene TRBV2 combines with J gene TRBJ1-1; D may be TRBD1 (5 bases). Trimming shortened V by 4 bases and J by 2 bases, and 8 bases separated the two germline ends. Per germline, CDR1 SNHLY and CDR2 FYNNEI. The CDR3 has 13 residues. The CDR3 loop reads CASSGQGNTEAFF. CDR3 DNA: TGTGCCAGCAGTGGGCAGGGAAACACTGAAGCTTTCTTT. Supplemented by reference TRBV2 and TRBJ1-1, the full variable domain reads EPEVTQTPSHQVTQMGQEVILRCVPISNHLYFYWYRQILGQKVEFLVSFYNNEISEKSEIFDDQFSVERPDGSNFTLKIRSTKLEDSAMYFCASSGQGNTEAFFGQGTRLTVV.

This chain joins TRBV10-3 and TRBJ2-7; 7 nucleotides agree with TRBD1. CDR3 length: 15 residues. Germline V gives CDR1 ENHRY, CDR2 SYGVKD. V lost 3 bases, J lost 5 bases, and 10 bases stayed unmatched. CDR3 residues: CAISDGDRVVHEQYF. CDR3 bases: TGTGCCATCAGTGATGGTGACAGGGTGGTCCACGAGCAGTACTTC.

V and J are TRBV5-4 and TRBJ1-1; D possibly corresponds to TRBD1 (5 bases). Trimming stripped 1 base from V and 8 bases from J, with 6 bases between. The CDR3 totals 11 residues. CDR1 is SGHNT, CDR2 YYREEE, per germline (reference sequence). The CDR3 reads CASSLSGEAFF. As DNA, the CDR3 is TGTGCCAGCAGCTTGTCAGGGGAAGCTTTCTTT.

J is TRBJ2-1 and V is TRBV19; 9 nucleotides line up with TRBD1. J was trimmed by 3 bases and V by 7 bases; bases with no gene match: 7. The germline V gene encodes CDR1 LNHDA and CDR2 SQIVND (reference sequence). The CDR3 is made up of 15 amino acids. The CDR3 reads CASNLDRGGYNEQFF. DNA for the CDR3: TGTGCCAGTAACCTGGACAGGGGAGGCTACAATGAGCAGTTCTTC.

The chain uses TRBV7-9 and TRBJ2-3; TRBD2 matches 12 bases. The CDR3 spans 17 residues. Trimming cost V 1 base and J 3 bases; bases outside gene matches: 5. The germline gives CDR1 SEHNR, CDR2 FQNEAQ (reference sequence). The DNA of the CDR3 is TGTGCCAGCAGCTTAGGGAGACTAGCGGGAGAGACAGATACGCAGTATTTT. This codes for CASSLGRLAGETDTQYF.

This chain uses TRBV7-9 with TRBJ1-2, with D tentatively TRBD1 (5 bases). This CDR3 contains 13 residues. Germline-derived CDR1 and CDR2 are SEHNR and FQNEAQ (reference sequence). Trimming took off 1 base at V and 9 bases at J, with 12 bases between the two ends. The CDR3 protein is CASSLEQVLSYTF. The CDR3 DNA reads as TGTGCCAGCAGCTTAGAACAGGTCCTGAGCTACACCTTC.